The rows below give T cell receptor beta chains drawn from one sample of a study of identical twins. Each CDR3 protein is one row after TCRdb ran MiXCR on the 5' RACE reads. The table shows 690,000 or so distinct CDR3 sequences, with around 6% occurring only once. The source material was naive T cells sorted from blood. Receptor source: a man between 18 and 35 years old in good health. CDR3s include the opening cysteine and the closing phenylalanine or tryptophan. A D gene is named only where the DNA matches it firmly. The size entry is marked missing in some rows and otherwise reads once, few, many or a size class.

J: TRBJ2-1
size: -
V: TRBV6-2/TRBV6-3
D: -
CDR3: CASSYGIEQFF
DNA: TGTGCCAGCAGTTATGGCATTGAGCAGTTCTTC

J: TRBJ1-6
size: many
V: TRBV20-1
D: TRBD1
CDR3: CSARDVDRANPPLHF
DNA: TGCAGTGCTAGAGATGTCGACAGGGCTAACCCACCCCTCCACTTT

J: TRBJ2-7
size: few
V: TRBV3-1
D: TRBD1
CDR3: CASSQDDRVGFYEQYF
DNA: TGTGCCAGCAGCCAAGACGACAGGGTGGGGTTCTACGAGCAGTACTTC

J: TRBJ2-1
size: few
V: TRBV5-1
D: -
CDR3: CASSLVGPGNEQFF
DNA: TGCGCCAGCAGCTTGGTTGGGCCGGGGAATGAGCAGTTCTTC

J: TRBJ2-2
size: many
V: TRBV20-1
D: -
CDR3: CSARELEWNTGELFF
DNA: TGCAGTGCTAGAGAATTGGAGTGGAACACCGGGGAGCTGTTTTTT

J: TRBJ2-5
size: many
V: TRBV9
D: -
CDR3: CASSVDPLGGETQYF
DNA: TGTGCCAGCAGCGTAGACCCACTGGGGGGAGAGACCCAGTACTTC

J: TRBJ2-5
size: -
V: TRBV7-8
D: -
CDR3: CASSRYGGPRAQYF
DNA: TGTGCCAGCAGCCGCTATGGGGGACCGAGGGCCCAGTACTTC

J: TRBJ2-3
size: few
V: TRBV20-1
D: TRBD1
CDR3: CSARDEWQTGATDTQYF
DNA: TGCAGTGCTAGAGATGAGTGGCAGACAGGGGCCACAGATACGCAGTATTTT

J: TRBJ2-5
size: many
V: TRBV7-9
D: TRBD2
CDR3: CASSTLAGEGWETQYF
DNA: TGTGCCAGCAGCACACTAGCGGGAGAGGGTTGGGAGACCCAGTACTTC

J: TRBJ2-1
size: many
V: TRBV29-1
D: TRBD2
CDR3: CSVEDGRTSRDNEQFF
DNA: TGCAGCGTTGAAGATGGTAGGACTAGCAGGGACAATGAGCAGTTCTTC

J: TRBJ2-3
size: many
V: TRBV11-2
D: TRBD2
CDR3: CASSRKGVAGEGTDTQYF
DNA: TGTGCCAGCAGCCGCAAAGGAGTAGCGGGAGAGGGCACAGATACGCAGTATTTT

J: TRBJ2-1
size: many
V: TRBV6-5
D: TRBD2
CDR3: CASSYSPPGLAGRNEQFF
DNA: TGTGCCAGCAGTTACTCCCCTCCGGGACTAGCGGGAAGGAATGAGCAGTTCTTC

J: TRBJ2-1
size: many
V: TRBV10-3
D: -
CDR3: CAISEPEWTKQQFF
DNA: TGTGCCATCAGTGAGCCGGAATGGACTAAACAGCAGTTCTTC

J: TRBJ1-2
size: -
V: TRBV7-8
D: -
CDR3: CASSLITLLGGYTF
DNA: TGTGCCAGCAGCTTAATAACTCTTCTGGGCGGCTACACCTTC

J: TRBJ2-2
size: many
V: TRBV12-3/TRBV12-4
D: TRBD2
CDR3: CASSLFSGSPGELFF
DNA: TGTGCCAGCAGTTTGTTTAGCGGGAGCCCCGGGGAGCTGTTTTTT

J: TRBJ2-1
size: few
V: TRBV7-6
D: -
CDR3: CASSTGTSLYNEQFF
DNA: TGTGCCAGCAGCACGGGAACGTCGCTATACAATGAGCAGTTCTTC

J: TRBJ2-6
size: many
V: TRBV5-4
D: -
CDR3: CASSLGSSSGANVLTF
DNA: TGTGCCAGCAGCTTGGGGAGTAGCTCTGGGGCCAACGTCCTGACTTTC

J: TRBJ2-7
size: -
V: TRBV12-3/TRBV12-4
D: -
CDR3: CASSSDRPSYEQYF
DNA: TGTGCCAGCAGTTCCGACAGACCCTCCTACGAGCAGTACTTC

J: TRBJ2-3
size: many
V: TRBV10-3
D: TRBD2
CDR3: CAITRGASGSADTQYF
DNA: TGTGCCATCACCCGAGGGGCCAGCGGGAGTGCAGATACGCAGTATTTT

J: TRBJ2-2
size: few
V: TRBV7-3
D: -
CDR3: CASSPSQVWNTGELFF
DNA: TGTGCCAGCAGCCCCTCCCAGGTCTGGAACACCGGGGAGCTGTTTTTT

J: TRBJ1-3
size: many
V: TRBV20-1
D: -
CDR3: CSALDRSSGNTIYF
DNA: TGCAGTGCTCTCGACAGAAGCTCTGGAAACACCATATATTTT

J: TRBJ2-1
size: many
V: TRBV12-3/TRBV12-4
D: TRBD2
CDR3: CASSLTSGSNEQFF
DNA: TGTGCCAGCAGTTTGACTAGCGGGAGCAATGAGCAGTTCTTC

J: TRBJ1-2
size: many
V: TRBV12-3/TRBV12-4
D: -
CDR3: CASSLGLFYGYTF
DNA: TGTGCCAGCAGTTTAGGGCTATTCTATGGCTACACCTTC